This T cell receptor beta chain was sequenced in a study of blood T cell repertoires in COVID-19. Study-wide context: Material from acute and convalescent COVID-19 was sourced from the United States, Italy and Spain. Nucleic acid was either cDNA or gDNA, and it came from T cells, B-cell-depleted T cells, or PBMCs.

The authors' processing: Estimation of nucleated cell counts relied on the amplification of reference gene primers. Some clones are missing from TCRdb's copy, which holds only in-frame ones; the method was immunoSEQ multiplex PCR. V and J calls and clone size come straight from that table; D and trimming were deduced from the DNA. The repertoire holds over 50,000 clones, with approximately 92% as singletons. V dropped 0 bases and J dropped 7; count of bases not matched to a gene: 1. In germline, CDR1 is SGDLS, CDR2 YYNGEE. This CDR3 is 14 amino acids long. The sequenced sample was peripheral blood. The rearrangement links TRBV9 to TRBJ1-6, with 7 bases aligning to TRBD1. This receptor was taken from a man aged 45-60 years with active COVID-19. The CDR3 coding sequence is TGTGCCAGCAGCGTAGGGGACAGAAATTCACCCCTCCACTTT. Its translation: CASSVGDRNSPLHF.